The 6 T cell receptor beta chains below were found in one sample sequenced in a study of blood T cell repertoires in COVID-19. TCRdb keeps only in-frame clones here, not all; method: immunoSEQ multiplex PCR. The sample contains 200,000 to 250,000 clones, about 79% of which appear only once. Sequenced material: PBMCs or T cells enriched from blood (not recorded which). The receptors derive from a woman aged 55-75 years who had recovered from COVID-19.

This clone occurred a few times. The chain couples TRBV12-3 or TRBV12-4 to TRBJ1-5; D unresolved. This CDR3 is built from 13 residues. Trimming cost V 1 base and J 5 bases, with 6 bases left between them. CDR3 residues: CASSLGLHQPQHF. The DNA of the CDR3 is TGTGCCAGCAGTTTAGGGCTCCATCAGCCCCAGCATTTT.

The gene calls are TRBV6-1 and TRBJ1-2; 8 nucleotides line up with TRBD1. Germline CDR1 reads MNHNS; CDR2 reads SASEGT. This CDR3 comprises 17 residues. V trimming: 3 bases; J trimming: 0 bases; junction bases outside the gene matches: 9. CDR3 nucleotide sequence: TGTGCCAGCAGTGACCCGACAGGGGTCCCCGCTAACTATGGCTACACCTTC. Its translation is CASSDPTGVPANYGYTF.

The gene calls are TRBV18 and TRBJ2-5, with a weak D call TRBD1 (5 bases). The CDR3 is made up of 16 amino acids. V was trimmed by 3 bases and J by 0 bases, leaving 14 bases between them. Germline-derived CDR1 and CDR2 are KGHSH and LQKENI. The CDR3 reads CASSPRQSRYQETQYF. The CDR3 DNA sequence: TGTGCCAGCTCACCTCGACAGTCAAGGTACCAAGAGACCCAGTACTTC.

Written as DNA, the CDR3 is TGTGCCAGCAGTTTGTCGGGAAGGAACAATGAGCAGTTCTTC. Protein sequence: CASSLSGRNNEQFF. This chain connects TRBV6-2 or TRBV6-3 to TRBJ2-1; D may be TRBD2 (5 bases). Per the germline V gene, CDR1 is MNHEY and CDR2 is SVGEGT. This CDR3 has 14 amino acids. Deletions cut 4 bases from V and 5 bases from J, with 12 bases between.

CDR3 residues: CASSQVVGRGFLNTEAFF. For the CDR3, the DNA is TGTGCCAGCAGCCAGGTGGTTGGCAGGGGTTTTTTGAACACTGAAGCTTTCTTT. The rearrangement links TRBV7-9 to TRBJ1-1; D might be TRBD1 (6 bases). Trimming left V 5 bases short and J 0 bases short, with 22 bases between. CDR3 size: 18 residues. The germline gives CDR1 SEHNR, CDR2 FQNEAQ (reference sequence).

As for this clone: Distinct nucleotide sequences in the sample also encode this CDR3. The chain couples TRBV7-2 to TRBJ1-1; D unclear. The V gene's germline CDR1 is SGHTA and CDR2 FQGNSA. The length of the CDR3 is 13 residues. Trimming left V 5 bases short and J 1 base short, with 8 bases between. CDR3 in amino acids: CASSLTANTEAFF. The CDR3 DNA follows: TGTGCCAGCAGCCTTACAGCGAACACTGAAGCTTTCTTT.